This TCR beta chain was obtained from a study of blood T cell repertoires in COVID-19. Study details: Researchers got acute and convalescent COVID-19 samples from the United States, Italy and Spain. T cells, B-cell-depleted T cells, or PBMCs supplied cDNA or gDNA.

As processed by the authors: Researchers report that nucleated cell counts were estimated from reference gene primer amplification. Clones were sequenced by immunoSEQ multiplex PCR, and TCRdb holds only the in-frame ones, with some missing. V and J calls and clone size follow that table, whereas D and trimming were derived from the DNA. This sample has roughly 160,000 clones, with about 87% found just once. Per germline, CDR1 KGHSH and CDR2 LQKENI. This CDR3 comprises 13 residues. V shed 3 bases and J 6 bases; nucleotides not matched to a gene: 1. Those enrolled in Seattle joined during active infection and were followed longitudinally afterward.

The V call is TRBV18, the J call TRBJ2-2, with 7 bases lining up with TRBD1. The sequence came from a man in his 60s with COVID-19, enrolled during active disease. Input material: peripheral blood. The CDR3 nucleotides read TGTGCCAGCTCACCTACAGGGGCCGGGGAGCTGTTTTTT. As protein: CASSPTGAGELFF. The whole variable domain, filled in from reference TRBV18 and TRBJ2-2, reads NAGVMQNPRHLVRRRGQEARLRCSPMKGHSHVYWYRQLPEEGLKFMVYLQKENIIDESGMPKERFSAEFPKEGPSILRIQQVVRGDSAAYFCASSPTGAGELFFGEGSRLTVL.